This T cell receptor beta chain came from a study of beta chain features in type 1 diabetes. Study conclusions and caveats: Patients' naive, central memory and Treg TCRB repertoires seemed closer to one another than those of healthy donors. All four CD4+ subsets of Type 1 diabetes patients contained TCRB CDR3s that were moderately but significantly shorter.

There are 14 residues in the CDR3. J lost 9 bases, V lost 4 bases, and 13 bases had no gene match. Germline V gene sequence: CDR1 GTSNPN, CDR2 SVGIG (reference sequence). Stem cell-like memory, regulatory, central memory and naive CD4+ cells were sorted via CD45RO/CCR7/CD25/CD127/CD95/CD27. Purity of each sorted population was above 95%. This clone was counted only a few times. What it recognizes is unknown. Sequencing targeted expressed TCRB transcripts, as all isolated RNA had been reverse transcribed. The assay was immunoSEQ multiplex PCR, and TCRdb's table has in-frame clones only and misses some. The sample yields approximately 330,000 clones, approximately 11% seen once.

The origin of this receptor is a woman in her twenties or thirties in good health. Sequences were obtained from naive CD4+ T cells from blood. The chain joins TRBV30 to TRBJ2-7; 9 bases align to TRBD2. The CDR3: CAWTPGGRGPLQYF. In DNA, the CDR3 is TGTGCCTGGACCCCGGGCGGGAGGGGACCACTGCAGTACTTC. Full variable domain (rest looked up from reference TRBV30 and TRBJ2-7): SQTIHQWPATLVQPVGSPLSLECTVEGTSNPNLYWYRQAAGRGLQLLFYSVGIGQISSEVPQNLSASRPQDRQFILSSKKLLLSDSGFYLCAWTPGGRGPLQYFGPGTRLTVT.